The text below deals with one T cell receptor (beta chain). As yet, its antigen is unknown. These data belong to a study of T cell responses to AZD1222 COVID-19 vaccine. Here immunoSEQ multiplex PCR was the method, and the copy in TCRdb shows in-frame clones only, minus some. The profile shows 120,000 or so clones, 80% to 90% of them singletons. Study-wide points: Females outnumbered males among donors, who were mostly white British; clonal diversity was possibly underestimated. In all cases, repertoires were sampled only after the peak T cell response.

Germline CDR1 SGHDT, CDR2 YYEEEE. Deletions cut 0 bases from V and 11 bases from J, with 12 bases between. The CDR3 runs to 12 residues. Sequencing was performed on peripheral blood, taken on day 0 of AZD1222 vaccination. The chain couples TRBV5-6 to TRBJ2-7; D is uncertain. The receptor was isolated from an adult in good health. The CDR3 nucleotides are TGTGCCAGCAGCTTGGCGGGTCGCGTGAAGTACTTC. Protein product: CASSLAGRVKYF.